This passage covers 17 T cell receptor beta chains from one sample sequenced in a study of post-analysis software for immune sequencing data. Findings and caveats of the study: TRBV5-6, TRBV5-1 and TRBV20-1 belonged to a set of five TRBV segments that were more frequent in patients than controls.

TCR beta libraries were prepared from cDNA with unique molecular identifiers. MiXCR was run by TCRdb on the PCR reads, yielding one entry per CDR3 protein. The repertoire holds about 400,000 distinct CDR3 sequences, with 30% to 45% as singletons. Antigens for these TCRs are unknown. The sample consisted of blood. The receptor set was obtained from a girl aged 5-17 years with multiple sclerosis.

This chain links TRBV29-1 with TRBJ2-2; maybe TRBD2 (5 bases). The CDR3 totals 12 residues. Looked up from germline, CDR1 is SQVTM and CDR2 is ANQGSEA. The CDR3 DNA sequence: TGCGCCGGGGTCCTGAACACCGGGGAGCTGTTTTTT. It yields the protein CAGVLNTGELFF.

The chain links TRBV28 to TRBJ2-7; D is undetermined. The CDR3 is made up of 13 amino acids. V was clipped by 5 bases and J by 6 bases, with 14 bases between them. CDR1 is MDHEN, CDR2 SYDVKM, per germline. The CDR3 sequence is CASSAKWGFEQYF. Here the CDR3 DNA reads TGTGCCAGCAGTGCGAAATGGGGTTTCGAGCAGTACTTC.

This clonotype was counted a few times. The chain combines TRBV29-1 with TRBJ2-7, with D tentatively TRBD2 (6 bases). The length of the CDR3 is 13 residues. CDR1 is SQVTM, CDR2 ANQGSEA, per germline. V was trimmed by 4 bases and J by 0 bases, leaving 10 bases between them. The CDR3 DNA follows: TGCAGCGTTGCGGGACTGAGCTCCTACGAGCAGTACTTC. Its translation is CSVAGLSSYEQYF.

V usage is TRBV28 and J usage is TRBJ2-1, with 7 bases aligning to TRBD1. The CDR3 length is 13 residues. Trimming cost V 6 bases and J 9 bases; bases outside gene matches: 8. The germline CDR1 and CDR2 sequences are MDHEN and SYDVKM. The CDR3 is CASSLGQATEQFF. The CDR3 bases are TGTGCCAGCAGCCTTGGACAGGCCACTGAGCAGTTCTTC.

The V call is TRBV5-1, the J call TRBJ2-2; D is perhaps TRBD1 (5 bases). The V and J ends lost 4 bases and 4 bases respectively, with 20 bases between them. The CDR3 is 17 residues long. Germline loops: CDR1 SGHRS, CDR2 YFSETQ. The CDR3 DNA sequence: TGCGCCAGCAGCCCCACGCCGACAGACAAGGGCACCGGGGAGCTGTTTTTT. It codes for CASSPTPTDKGTGELFF.

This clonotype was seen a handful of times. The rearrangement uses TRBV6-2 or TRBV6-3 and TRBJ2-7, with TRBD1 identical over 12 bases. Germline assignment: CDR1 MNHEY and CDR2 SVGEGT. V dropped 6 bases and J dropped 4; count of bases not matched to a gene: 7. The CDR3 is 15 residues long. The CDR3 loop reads CASRSGTGGLYEQYF. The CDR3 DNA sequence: TGTGCCAGCAGGAGCGGGACAGGGGGCCTGTACGAGCAGTACTTC.

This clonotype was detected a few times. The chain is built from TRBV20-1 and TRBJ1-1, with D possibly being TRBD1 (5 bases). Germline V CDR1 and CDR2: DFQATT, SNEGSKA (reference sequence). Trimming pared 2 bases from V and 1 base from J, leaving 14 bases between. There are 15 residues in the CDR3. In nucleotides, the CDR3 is TGCAGTGCTAGACCTCAGTGGGGGACGAACACTGAAGCTTTCTTT. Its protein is CSARPQWGTNTEAFF.

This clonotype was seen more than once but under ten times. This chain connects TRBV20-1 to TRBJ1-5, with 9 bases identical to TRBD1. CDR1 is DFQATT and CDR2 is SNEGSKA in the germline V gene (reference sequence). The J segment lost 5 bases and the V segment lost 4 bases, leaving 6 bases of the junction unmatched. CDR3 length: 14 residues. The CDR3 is CSATTGGADQPQHF. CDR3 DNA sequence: TGCAGTGCTACTACAGGGGGCGCAGATCAGCCCCAGCATTTT.

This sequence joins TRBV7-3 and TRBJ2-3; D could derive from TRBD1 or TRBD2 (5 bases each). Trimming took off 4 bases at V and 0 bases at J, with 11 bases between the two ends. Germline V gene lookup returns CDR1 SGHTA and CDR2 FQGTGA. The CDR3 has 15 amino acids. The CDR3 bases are TGTGCCAGCAGCTCGTACAGGACTAGCACAGATACGCAGTATTTT. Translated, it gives CASSSYRTSTDTQYF.

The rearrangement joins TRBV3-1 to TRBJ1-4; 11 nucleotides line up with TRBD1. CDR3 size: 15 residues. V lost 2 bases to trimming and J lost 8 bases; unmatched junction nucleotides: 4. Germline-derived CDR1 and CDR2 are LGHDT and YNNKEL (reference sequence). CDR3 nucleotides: TGTGCCAGCAGCCAACGGACAGGGGGCGCGGAAAAACTGTTTTTT. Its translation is CASSQRTGGAEKLFF.

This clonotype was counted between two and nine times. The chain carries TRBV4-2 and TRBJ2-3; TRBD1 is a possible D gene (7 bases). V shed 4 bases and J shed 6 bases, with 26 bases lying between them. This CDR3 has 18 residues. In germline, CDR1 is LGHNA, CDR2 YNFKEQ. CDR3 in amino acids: CASSLRGGQAGVTDTQYF. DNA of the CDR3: TGTGCCAGCAGCCTCAGGGGAGGACAGGCCGGGGTTACGGATACGCAGTATTTT.

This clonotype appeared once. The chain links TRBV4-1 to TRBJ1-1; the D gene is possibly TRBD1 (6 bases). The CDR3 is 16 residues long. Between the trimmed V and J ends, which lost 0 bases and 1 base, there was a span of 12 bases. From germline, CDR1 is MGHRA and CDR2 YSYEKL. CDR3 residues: CASSQENTGWNTEAFF. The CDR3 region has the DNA TGCGCCAGCAGCCAAGAAAACACAGGGTGGAACACTGAAGCTTTCTTT.

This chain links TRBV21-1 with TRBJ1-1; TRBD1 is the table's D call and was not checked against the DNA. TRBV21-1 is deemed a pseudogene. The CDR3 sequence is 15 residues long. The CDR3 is CASSAHGGVNTEAFF. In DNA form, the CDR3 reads TGTGCCAGCAGCGCCCACGGGGGCGTGAACACTGAAGCTTTCTTT.

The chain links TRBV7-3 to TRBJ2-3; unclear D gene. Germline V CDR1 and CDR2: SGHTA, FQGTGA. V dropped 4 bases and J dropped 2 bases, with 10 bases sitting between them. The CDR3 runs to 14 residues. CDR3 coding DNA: TGTGCCAGCAGCTCCGGCGGTTACACAGATACGCAGTATTTT. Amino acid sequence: CASSSGGYTDTQYF.

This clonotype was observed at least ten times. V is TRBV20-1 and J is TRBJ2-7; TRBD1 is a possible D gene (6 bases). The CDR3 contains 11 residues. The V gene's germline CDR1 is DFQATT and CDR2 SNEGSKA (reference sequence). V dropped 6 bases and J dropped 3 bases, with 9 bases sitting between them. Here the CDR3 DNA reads TGCAGTGCGAACAGGGTCTACGAGCAGTACTTC. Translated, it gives CSANRVYEQYF.

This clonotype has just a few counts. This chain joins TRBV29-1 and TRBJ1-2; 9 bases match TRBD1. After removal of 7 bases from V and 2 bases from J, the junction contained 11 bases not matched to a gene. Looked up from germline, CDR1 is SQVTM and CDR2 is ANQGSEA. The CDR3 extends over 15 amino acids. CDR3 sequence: CSGGTGGYGNYGYTF. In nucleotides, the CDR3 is TGCAGCGGAGGAACAGGGGGCTATGGGAACTATGGCTACACCTTC.

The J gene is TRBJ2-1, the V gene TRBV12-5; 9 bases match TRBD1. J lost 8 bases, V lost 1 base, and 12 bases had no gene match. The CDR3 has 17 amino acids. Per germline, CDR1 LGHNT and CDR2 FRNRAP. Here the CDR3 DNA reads TGTGCTAGTGGTTTGGCCCTAGGCCTGGGACAGGGCCATGAGCAGTTCTTC. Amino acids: CASGLALGLGQGHEQFF.